These T cell receptor beta chains were read from a single sample in a study of blood T cell repertoires in COVID-19. The table came from immunoSEQ multiplex PCR; TCRdb's copy has only in-frame clones and leaves some out. The sample contains 450,000 to 500,000 clones, 70% to 90% of which appear only once. Sequences were obtained from peripheral blood. These receptors were collected from a human donor in a cohort sampled during active COVID-19. Each CDR3 is given with its conserved first and last residue. D genes are given only for firm matches. For some rows the clone size is stated as once, few or many, or as a class when expanded; others skip it.

cdr3_nt: TGTGCCAGCAGTTTAAGACAGTTTAATGAAAAACTGTTTTTT
cdr3_aa: CASSLRQFNEKLFF
cdr3_length: 14
v_call: TRBV28
d_call: NA
clone_size: NA
j_call: TRBJ1-4

cdr3_nt: TGTGCCAGCAGTTCTTCTGACAGGTCCTACGAGCAGTACTTC
cdr3_aa: CASSSSDRSYEQYF
cdr3_length: 14
v_call: TRBV6-6
d_call: NA
clone_size: NA
j_call: TRBJ2-7

cdr3_nt: TGCGCCAGCAGCTTGGGACTAGCGGTTCCCACAGATACGCAGTATTTT
cdr3_aa: CASSLGLAVPTDTQYF
cdr3_length: 16
v_call: TRBV5-1
d_call: TRBD2
clone_size: NA
j_call: TRBJ2-3

cdr3_nt: TGTGCCAGCAGCTTGGATAGGGGGCGTGGTGAGCAGTTCTTC
cdr3_aa: CASSLDRGRGEQFF
cdr3_length: 14
v_call: TRBV5-4
d_call: TRBD1
clone_size: NA
j_call: TRBJ2-1

cdr3_nt: TGTGCCACCAGTGAACCCTCGGGTGGGTACAATGAGCAGTTCTTC
cdr3_aa: CATSEPSGGYNEQFF
cdr3_length: 15
v_call: TRBV24-1
d_call: NA
clone_size: NA
j_call: TRBJ2-1

cdr3_nt: TGTGCCATCAGTGAGCGACAGGTGCTAAACACCGGGGAGCTGTTTTTT
cdr3_aa: CAISERQVLNTGELFF
cdr3_length: 16
v_call: TRBV10-3
d_call: NA
clone_size: NA
j_call: TRBJ2-2

cdr3_nt: TGTGCCAGCAGCCCGGCGAGAAGAGCGTACGAGCAGTACTTC
cdr3_aa: CASSPARRAYEQYF
cdr3_length: 14
v_call: TRBV7-9
d_call: NA
clone_size: NA
j_call: TRBJ2-7

cdr3_nt: TGTGCCTGGAGTCCAGGGGGCGGAACAGATACGCAGTATTTT
cdr3_aa: CAWSPGGGTDTQYF
cdr3_length: 14
v_call: TRBV30
d_call: TRBD1
clone_size: once
j_call: TRBJ2-3

cdr3_nt: TGTGCCAGCAGCTTCAGAATATCAGGTTCCTACGAGCAGTACTTC
cdr3_aa: CASSFRISGSYEQYF
cdr3_length: 15
v_call: TRBV11-2
d_call: NA
clone_size: NA
j_call: TRBJ2-7

cdr3_nt: TGTGCCAGCAGTAAGGGACAAGGGTTAGCCAAAAACATTCAGTACTTC
cdr3_aa: CASSKGQGLAKNIQYF
cdr3_length: 16
v_call: TRBV2
d_call: NA
clone_size: few
j_call: TRBJ2-4

cdr3_nt: TGTGCCACCAGTGACGATTTCGGACACCTGGTAGCCGGGGAGCTGTTTTTT
cdr3_aa: CATSDDFGHLVAGELFF
cdr3_length: 17
v_call: TRBV24-1
d_call: NA
clone_size: NA
j_call: TRBJ2-2

cdr3_nt: TGTGCCAGCAGCCCCCAAGCTGGTACCTCCTACGAGCAGTACTTC
cdr3_aa: CASSPQAGTSYEQYF
cdr3_length: 15
v_call: TRBV7-3
d_call: NA
clone_size: once
j_call: TRBJ2-7

cdr3_nt: TGTGCCAGCAGCTTGCCAGTACGGACAGAGAACTATGGCTACACCTTC
cdr3_aa: CASSLPVRTENYGYTF
cdr3_length: 16
v_call: TRBV5-5
d_call: NA
clone_size: NA
j_call: TRBJ1-2

cdr3_nt: TGTGCCAGCAGCTTGAATTTACGAGGAGACAACACCGGGGAGCTGTTTTTT
cdr3_aa: CASSLNLRGDNTGELFF
cdr3_length: 17
v_call: TRBV5-5
d_call: NA
clone_size: NA
j_call: TRBJ2-2

cdr3_nt: TGTGCCAGCAGCCTAAGGACTAGCGGGAGGGGAGGGGAGACCCAGTACTTC
cdr3_aa: CASSLRTSGRGGETQYF
cdr3_length: 17
v_call: TRBV5-4
d_call: TRBD2
clone_size: NA
j_call: TRBJ2-5

cdr3_nt: TGTGCCACCTTTGAGGAGGGGGGGTTTGCGGACGAGCAGTACTTC
cdr3_aa: CATFEEGGFADEQYF
cdr3_length: 15
v_call: TRBV10-3
d_call: NA
clone_size: NA
j_call: TRBJ2-7

cdr3_nt: TGTGCCAGCAGTGAACTGGGGGGGAAACCCGGGGAGCTGTTTTTT
cdr3_aa: CASSELGGKPGELFF
cdr3_length: 15
v_call: TRBV2
d_call: TRBD2
clone_size: few
j_call: TRBJ2-2

cdr3_nt: TGTGCCAGCAGCTATGGGACAGCTAATGAAAAACTGTTTTTT
cdr3_aa: CASSYGTANEKLFF
cdr3_length: 14
v_call: TRBV9
d_call: TRBD1
clone_size: NA
j_call: TRBJ1-4

cdr3_nt: TGTGCCAGCAGCTTCCGAGTTAGCGGGATTAAGGGAGATGAGCAGTTCTTC
cdr3_aa: CASSFRVSGIKGDEQFF
cdr3_length: 17
v_call: TRBV9
d_call: TRBD2
clone_size: NA
j_call: TRBJ2-1

cdr3_nt: TGCGCCAGCAGTGAGTCCCGGGACAGATACACAGATACGCAGTATTTT
cdr3_aa: CASSESRDRYTDTQYF
cdr3_length: 16
v_call: TRBV10-1
d_call: TRBD1
clone_size: NA
j_call: TRBJ2-3

cdr3_nt: TGTGCCAGCAGCTCAGAGGGACAGGGGTATCACGAGCAGTACTTC
cdr3_aa: CASSSEGQGYHEQYF
cdr3_length: 15
v_call: TRBV11-1
d_call: TRBD1
clone_size: NA
j_call: TRBJ2-7

cdr3_nt: TGTGCCAGCAGCCACGAAAGAGGTGAAAAACTGTTTTTT
cdr3_aa: CASSHERGEKLFF
cdr3_length: 13
v_call: TRBV7-9
d_call: NA
clone_size: few
j_call: TRBJ1-4

cdr3_nt: TGTGCCTGGAGCCTAGGGAGGGGGAATCAGCCCCAGCATTTT
cdr3_aa: CAWSLGRGNQPQHF
cdr3_length: 14
v_call: TRBV30
d_call: NA
clone_size: NA
j_call: TRBJ1-5

cdr3_nt: TGTGCCAGCAGCTCGTATACAGGGAACTATAATTCACCCCTCCACTTT
cdr3_aa: CASSSYTGNYNSPLHF
cdr3_length: 16
v_call: TRBV3-1/TRBV3-2
d_call: NA
clone_size: NA
j_call: TRBJ1-6

cdr3_nt: TGTGCCAGCATTGGGACACTTATTAATTCACCCCTCCACTTT
cdr3_aa: CASIGTLINSPLHF
cdr3_length: 14
v_call: TRBV2
d_call: NA
clone_size: NA
j_call: TRBJ1-6